Included here is one TCR beta chain sequence, with context. Its antigen is not yet known. No base qualities exist here, and no much larger clone lies one base off it. The entry originates in a study of graft-versus-host responses after intestinal transplantation (dated by TCRdb to about 2021). Regarding the research as a whole: Recipients received multivisceral, liver-intestinal, or isolated intestinal transplants. Every recipient was given anti-thymocyte globulin induction, then maintenance tacrolimus and steroids for two to three years. Graft-versus-host and host-versus-graft alloreactive T cell clones were tracked in the graft, circulation and bone marrow after intestinal transplantation using bulk TCR-beta CDR3 sequencing. To identify alloreactive clones, pre-transplant mixed lymphocyte reaction products were sequenced and compared with unstimulated pre-transplant donor and recipient T cells. The cohort enrolled some 25 intestinal transplant recipients including one retransplant, and a few patients lacking pretransplant specimens were excluded. Donor T cell macrochimerism was defined as a peak of at least 4% donor T cells among recipient peripheral blood mononuclear cells. Rather than going through the commercial service, samples from a few later patients were sequenced in-house on an Illumina MiSeq and processed with MiXCR.

This specimen's time point label, interpreted: cells obtained before transplantation from donor or recipient. CD3+CD4+ and CD3+CD8+ populations were FACS-sorted from unstimulated pre-transplant donor and recipient cells taken from spleen or lymph nodes. Library preparation used the immunoSEQ multiplex PCR assay. For most patients, genomic DNA was isolated using the Qiagen DNeasy Blood and Tissue Kit and was shipped frozen to Adaptive Biotechnologies for TCR sequencing. High-throughput TCR-beta CDR3 sequencing of genomic DNA from most patients was performed by Adaptive Biotechnologies. Concerning the study's data processing: TCR sequencing data for around 20 patients were retrieved from Adaptive's ImmunoSEQ software; three other patients were processed with MiXCR and VDJtools. To correct CD4 versus CD8 sorting errors, any sequence found in both subsets at a frequency ratio below 5:1 was removed. CDR3 nucleotide sequences shared by donor and recipient were removed because the origin of these sequences could not be assigned. To count as alloreactive, a clone needed at least 2-fold expansion over unstimulated cells and a minimum CFSE-low frequency of 0.002% (template counts) or 0.001% (read counts). Mappable clones were those detected in sequenced pre-transplant spleen, lymph node, or MLR CFSE-low populations of the donor or recipient. The cumulative frequency of alloreactive clones was calculated as a percentage of all sequences, weighted by copy number. TCRdb retrieved this table from immuneACCESS and kept in-frame rearrangements only. Not all clones are present; in checked studies, unresolved V genes account for under half, and no reason is known for the remainder. For V, J and clone size, that table is used; D and trimming come from the DNA. This sample gives around 95,000 clones in total; about 90% of them show up just once. The top ten clonotypes cover roughly 0.97% of the sample.

The CDR3 sequence holds 14 residues, the cysteine and phenylalanine included. Here the CDR3 DNA is all that survives: 42 bases in frame from base 1. Deletion took 3 bases off V and 8 bases off J, with a span of 16 bases between the germline ends. CDR1 and CDR2, per the germline V gene, are KGHSH and LQKENI. What the research found in general, with its limitations: Early after transplant, peak levels of circulating GvH clones were associated with declines in HvG clones. High GvH to HvG T cell clonal ratios were observed in the allografts of patients with donor T cell macrochimerism. GvH clones were detected in recipient bone marrow, and some appeared earlier in ileal mucosa or blood, consistent with an intestinal mucosal origin. Conclusions were limited by the relatively low number and heterogeneity of intestinal transplant patients.

This clonotype originated in a human donor who was the organ donor for an intestinal transplant. The chain joins TRBV18 to TRBJ1-2, with TRBD1 perhaps the D gene, on 5 matching bases. The sample consisted of unstimulated CD4+ T cells sorted from spleen or lymph node cells, taken before transplant. This receptor carries the CDR3 CASSPGSGLQGYTF. The sequenced DNA is TGTGCCAGCTCACCTGGGTCAGGGCTACAAGGCTACACCTTC.